These T cell receptor beta chains were read from a single sample in a study of T cell responses to AZD1222 COVID-19 vaccine. Using immunoSEQ multiplex PCR, the repertoire was profiled, and TCRdb retains in-frame clones only, with some absent. The sample shows 150,000 to 200,000 clones, 91% of them seen only once. The sequenced sample was peripheral blood, obtained 28 days after the second AZD1222 dose. Receptor source: an adult who received the AZD1222 COVID-19 vaccine. The CDR3 runs from the conserved cysteine through the conserved F or W. Each record gives: CDR3 protein, CDR3 DNA, clone size, D gene, V gene, J gene. A D gene is named only where the DNA matches it firmly. Clone size is stated in some rows and not others, as once, few, many or a class when expanded.

CDR3aa: CASSTGGTEAFF
CDR3nt: TGTGCCAGCAGCACCGGGGGGACTGAAGCTTTCTTT
abundance: -
d_gene: -
v_gene: TRBV5-4
j_gene: TRBJ1-1

CDR3aa: CASSRLAEYNEQFF
CDR3nt: TGTGCCAGCAGCCGACTAGCGGAGTACAATGAGCAGTTCTTC
abundance: -
d_gene: TRBD2
v_gene: TRBV6-2/TRBV6-3
j_gene: TRBJ2-1

CDR3aa: CASSYSAGKREKLFF
CDR3nt: TGTGCCAGCAGTTACTCCGCAGGGAAACGTGAAAAACTGTTTTTT
abundance: -
d_gene: -
v_gene: TRBV6-5
j_gene: TRBJ1-4

CDR3aa: CASSFRAGNQPQHF
CDR3nt: TGTGCCAGCAGCTTTAGGGCAGGGAATCAGCCCCAGCATTTT
abundance: -
d_gene: -
v_gene: TRBV5-5
j_gene: TRBJ1-5

CDR3aa: CASSIDFSRATRSGNTIYF
CDR3nt: TGTGCCAGTAGTATAGATTTTTCTCGGGCCACGCGCTCTGGAAACACCATATATTTT
abundance: -
d_gene: -
v_gene: TRBV19
j_gene: TRBJ1-3

CDR3aa: CASSLGGALTTNEKLFF
CDR3nt: TGCGCCAGCAGCTTGGGTGGGGCCCTCACAACTAATGAAAAACTGTTTTTT
abundance: -
d_gene: -
v_gene: TRBV5-1
j_gene: TRBJ1-4

CDR3aa: CASSDSGGLNTDTQYF
CDR3nt: TGTGCCAGCAGTGACTCCGGGGGACTGAACACAGATACGCAGTATTTT
abundance: -
d_gene: -
v_gene: TRBV6-4
j_gene: TRBJ2-3

CDR3aa: CASSLALRGAKNEQFF
CDR3nt: TGTGCCAGCAGCTTAGCGCTGAGGGGGGCGAAAAATGAGCAGTTCTTC
abundance: once
d_gene: -
v_gene: TRBV7-9
j_gene: TRBJ2-1

CDR3aa: CASSLQGPATNEKLFF
CDR3nt: TGTGCCAGCAGTTTACAGGGGCCTGCAACTAATGAAAAACTGTTTTTT
abundance: once
d_gene: TRBD1
v_gene: TRBV6-2/TRBV6-3
j_gene: TRBJ1-4

CDR3aa: CASSYFGGGEQFF
CDR3nt: TGTGCCAGCAGCTACTTCGGGGGAGGTGAGCAGTTCTTC
abundance: -
d_gene: -
v_gene: TRBV6-2/TRBV6-3
j_gene: TRBJ2-1

CDR3aa: CASSQMPGITGDTEAFF
CDR3nt: TGTGCCAGCAGCCAGATGCCCGGGATAACAGGGGATACTGAAGCTTTCTTT
abundance: -
d_gene: TRBD1
v_gene: TRBV4-2
j_gene: TRBJ1-1

CDR3aa: CASIGTSHNQPQHF
CDR3nt: TGTGCCAGCATTGGGACAAGCCATAATCAGCCCCAGCATTTT
abundance: -
d_gene: -
v_gene: TRBV6-5
j_gene: TRBJ1-5

CDR3aa: CAWGLTGFQAGNTIYF
CDR3nt: TGTGCCTGGGGATTAACAGGGTTTCAGGCCGGAAACACCATATATTTT
abundance: -
d_gene: -
v_gene: TRBV30
j_gene: TRBJ1-3

CDR3aa: CASRRGNQPQHF
CDR3nt: TGTGCCAGCAGGCGGGGAAATCAGCCCCAGCATTTT
abundance: -
d_gene: -
v_gene: TRBV6-5
j_gene: TRBJ1-5

CDR3aa: CASSLVRVSTEAFF
CDR3nt: TGTGCCAGCAGTTTGGTTAGGGTTAGCACTGAAGCTTTCTTT
abundance: -
d_gene: -
v_gene: TRBV28
j_gene: TRBJ1-1

CDR3aa: CASSISGRVVGELFF
CDR3nt: TGTGCCAGCAGCATTAGCGGGAGAGTCGTCGGGGAGCTGTTTTTT
abundance: -
d_gene: TRBD2
v_gene: TRBV7-2
j_gene: TRBJ2-2

CDR3aa: CAAQGPGSSSYNEQFF
CDR3nt: TGTGCCGCCCAGGGTCCTGGAAGCTCCTCCTACAATGAGCAGTTCTTC
abundance: -
d_gene: -
v_gene: TRBV28
j_gene: TRBJ2-1

CDR3aa: CASSQDPRGGSYEQYF
CDR3nt: TGTGCCAGCAGCCAAGACCCGCGGGGGGGATCCTACGAGCAGTACTTC
abundance: -
d_gene: TRBD2
v_gene: TRBV3-1/TRBV3-2
j_gene: TRBJ2-7

CDR3aa: CASSYQDRGPGNTIYF
CDR3nt: TGTGCCAGCAGTTACCAAGACAGGGGGCCTGGAAACACCATATATTTT
abundance: few
d_gene: TRBD1
v_gene: TRBV6-5
j_gene: TRBJ1-3

CDR3aa: CASSRRRQPQHF
CDR3nt: TGTGCCAGTAGTAGGCGCCGTCAGCCCCAGCATTTT
abundance: -
d_gene: -
v_gene: TRBV19
j_gene: TRBJ1-5

CDR3aa: CAWGEGLYVEAFF
CDR3nt: TGTGCCTGGGGGGAAGGACTTTATGTTGAAGCTTTCTTT
abundance: -
d_gene: -
v_gene: TRBV30
j_gene: TRBJ1-1

CDR3aa: CASSLGQVNYGYTF
CDR3nt: TGTGCCAGCAGTTTGGGGCAGGTCAACTATGGCTACACCTTC
abundance: few
d_gene: -
v_gene: TRBV28
j_gene: TRBJ1-2

CDR3aa: CASSSGQGRTGELFF
CDR3nt: TGTGCCAGTAGTAGCGGACAGGGGCGAACCGGAGAGCTGTTTTTT
abundance: -
d_gene: TRBD1
v_gene: TRBV19
j_gene: TRBJ2-2

CDR3aa: CSVDIGNTGELFF
CDR3nt: TGCAGCGTTGATATAGGGAACACCGGGGAGCTGTTTTTT
abundance: -
d_gene: -
v_gene: TRBV29-1
j_gene: TRBJ2-2

CDR3aa: CASRLGQGSSPQHF
CDR3nt: TGTGCCAGCAGATTGGGACAGGGTTCCTCACCCCAGCATTTT
abundance: -
d_gene: TRBD1
v_gene: TRBV6-5
j_gene: TRBJ1-5

CDR3aa: CASSLVLGQPQHF
CDR3nt: TGCGCCAGCAGCCTCGTACTTGGTCAGCCCCAGCATTTT
abundance: few
d_gene: -
v_gene: TRBV4-3
j_gene: TRBJ1-5

CDR3aa: CSVGQEYGYTF
CDR3nt: TGCAGCGTTGGCCAGGAATATGGCTACACCTTC
abundance: once
d_gene: -
v_gene: TRBV29-1
j_gene: TRBJ1-2

CDR3aa: CSVGLVAGETQYF
CDR3nt: TGCAGCGTTGGGTTGGTAGCGGGAGAGACCCAGTACTTC
abundance: -
d_gene: TRBD2
v_gene: TRBV29-1
j_gene: TRBJ2-5

CDR3aa: CASIERGLDGYTF
CDR3nt: TGTGCCAGCATTGAAAGGGGGCTGGATGGCTACACCTTC
abundance: -
d_gene: TRBD1
v_gene: TRBV28
j_gene: TRBJ1-2

CDR3aa: CASSLAGGAYNEQFF
CDR3nt: TGTGCCAGCAGCTTAGCGGGAGGGGCCTACAATGAGCAGTTCTTC
abundance: -
d_gene: TRBD2
v_gene: TRBV7-2
j_gene: TRBJ2-1

CDR3aa: CASSLVGGTEAFF
CDR3nt: TGTGCCAGCAGTTTGGTCGGGGGAACTGAAGCTTTCTTT
abundance: few
d_gene: -
v_gene: TRBV28
j_gene: TRBJ1-1

CDR3aa: CAWSSQKNTEAFF
CDR3nt: TGTGCCTGGAGTAGTCAGAAGAACACTGAAGCTTTCTTT
abundance: -
d_gene: -
v_gene: TRBV30
j_gene: TRBJ1-1